A single sample gave rise to the 5 T cell receptor beta chains below, sequenced in a study of T cells in Graves' hyperthyroidism and ophthalmopathy. The source material, RNA transcripts, was used to amplify TCR beta CDR3 regions. The primer set for the first-round RT-PCR of the TCR CDR3 was HTBI. MiXCR, applied by TCRdb to the multiplex PCR reads, yields one record per CDR3 protein. The sample records approximately 630,000 distinct CDR3 sequences, 15% to 20% being singletons. Material: blood. These receptors originate from a woman aged 25 to 39 with Graves' hyperthyroidism.

The DNA for the CDR3 is TGTGCCAGCAGATTCCAAACGAGCAATCAGCCCCAGCATTTT. Its protein product is CASRFQTSNQPQHF. V gene TRBV6-2 or TRBV6-3 combines with J gene TRBJ1-5; D remains ambiguous. Deletions cut 6 bases from V and 1 base from J, with 10 bases between. Germline-derived CDR1 and CDR2 are MNHEY and SVGEGT. The CDR3 spans 14 residues.

The chain employs TRBV6-1 and TRBJ2-7, with 8 bases identical to TRBD1. Germline CDR1 MNHNS, CDR2 SASEGT. J gave up 5 bases and V 10 bases, and 7 bases lay outside the gene matches. This CDR3 is 12 amino acids long. The CDR3 DNA is TGTGCCAAGACGGACAGGGTCCACGAGCAGTACTTC. It codes for CAKTDRVHEQYF.

This clonotype was observed a few times. The chain recombines TRBV20-1 with TRBJ2-7, with D possibly called TRBD1 or TRBD2 (5 bases each). CDR1 DFQATT and CDR2 SNEGSKA come from the germline V gene (reference sequence). CDR3 length: 13 residues. V was trimmed by 5 bases and J by 3 bases, leaving 14 bases between them. The CDR3 region has the DNA TGCAGTGCTTTCTCCGGGACGGACTACGAGCAGTACTTC. Residues: CSAFSGTDYEQYF.

This clonotype has at least ten counts. The V and J genes are TRBV12-3 or TRBV12-4 and TRBJ2-3; TRBD2 is a possible D gene (5 bases). The V gene lost 4 bases and the J gene lost 5 bases, with 7 bases spanning the gap. The CDR3 contains 12 residues. CDR3: CASSSGEDTQYF. CDR3 DNA: TGTGCCAGCAGTTCCGGGGAAGATACGCAGTATTTT.

The CDR3 reads CASHPRDKAGELFF. In nucleotides, the CDR3 is TGTGCCAGCCATCCGCGGGACAAGGCGGGGGAGCTGTTTTTT. This rearrangement joins TRBV3-1 to TRBJ2-2, with D perhaps matching TRBD1 or TRBD2 (6 bases each). The length of the CDR3 is 14 residues. Germline V gene lookup returns CDR1 LGHDT and CDR2 YNNKEL (reference sequence). V lost 8 bases to trimming and J lost 8 bases, with 18 bases between them.